This entry lists 19 T cell receptor beta chains sequenced from one sample in a study of brain T cells in children with intractable seizures. Method: immunoSEQ multiplex PCR; TCRdb's copy keeps in-frame clones and lacks some. The sample shows about 41,000 clones, roughly 90% of them seen only once. This sample comprised peripheral blood, obtained at surgery. Receptors originate from a girl aged 2 to 9 with tuberous sclerosis and intractable seizures.

This clone has a single count. The chain couples TRBV13 to TRBJ2-5; TRBD2 is a possible D gene (6 bases). CDR3 length: 15 amino acids. The ends were cut back, 3 bases at V and 7 bases at J, with 18 bases in the middle. Germline loops: CDR1 PRHDT, CDR2 FYEKMQ (reference sequence). Written as DNA, the CDR3 is TGTGCCAGCAGCTTCGCCGCGGGAATGGAGGGGACCCAGTACTTC. This translates into CASSFAAGMEGTQYF.

The chain has TRBV7-9 and TRBJ2-2; possibly TRBD1 for D (7 bases). CDR3 length: 14 residues. Germline values: CDR1 SEHNR, CDR2 FQNEAQ (reference sequence). Trimming removed 5 bases at V and 4 bases at J, with 11 bases between. CDR3 amino acids: CASSRQGGTGELFF. DNA of the CDR3: TGTGCCAGCAGCAGGCAGGGGGGCACCGGGGAGCTGTTTTTT.

This sequence joins TRBV7-8 and TRBJ1-4, with a possible D match to TRBD1 (6 bases). CDR3 length: 15 residues. The germline V gene encodes CDR1 SGHVS and CDR2 FQNEAQ. V dropped 1 base and J dropped 5 bases, with 11 bases sitting between them. The CDR3 reads CASSLVGGGNEKLFF. The CDR3, as DNA: TGTGCCAGCAGCTTAGTCGGGGGCGGAAATGAAAAACTGTTTTTT.

V and J are TRBV19 and TRBJ1-6; D is undetermined. Trimming cost V 5 bases and J 8 bases, with 19 bases left between them. This CDR3 is built from 16 residues. Germline values: CDR1 LNHDA, CDR2 SQIVND (reference sequence). This CDR3 is CASSLVAPSSDSPLHF. The CDR3 DNA is TGTGCCAGTAGTTTGGTAGCCCCGAGTTCGGATTCACCCCTCCACTTT.

V and J are TRBV7-8 and TRBJ1-1; a weak D match, TRBD1 (5 bases). CDR3 length: 15 amino acids. Trimming took off 1 base at V and 1 base at J, with 10 bases between the two ends. CDR1 is SGHVS and CDR2 is FQNEAQ in the germline V gene. CDR3 amino acids: CASSLGGGRNTEAFF. In DNA form, the CDR3 reads TGTGCCAGCAGCTTAGGGGGGGGTAGGAACACTGAAGCTTTCTTT. Full variable domain (rest looked up from reference TRBV7-8 and TRBJ1-1): GAGVSQSPRYKVAKRGQDVALRCDPISGHVSLFWYQQALGQGPEFLTYFQNEAQLDKSGLPSDRFFAERPEGSVSTLKIQRTQQEDSAVYLCASSLGGGRNTEAFFGQGTRLTVV.

The chain is built from TRBV24-1 and TRBJ2-5; 8 bases are shared with TRBD2. CDR3 length equals 15 residues. Germline assignment: CDR1 KGHDR and CDR2 SFDVKD. V gave up 0 bases and J gave up 3 bases; unmatched junction bases: 2. CDR3 loop: CATSDLSGGEETQYF. The CDR3 bases are TGTGCCACCAGTGATTTGAGCGGGGGCGAAGAGACCCAGTACTTC.

The rearrangement joins TRBV2 to TRBJ2-7; the D call may be TRBD1 or TRBD2 (5 bases each). Trimming took 4 bases from V and 3 from J, leaving 10 bases between them. The CDR3 sequence is 13 residues long. Germline values: CDR1 SNHLY, CDR2 FYNNEI. CDR3 coding DNA: TGTGCCAGCAGTGTTGGGGGTGGCTACGAGCAGTACTTC. This codes for CASSVGGGYEQYF.

Written as DNA, the CDR3 is TGTGCCAGCAGCTTTACTAGCGGGGGAGATACGCAGTATTTT. This encodes CASSFTSGGDTQYF. The rearrangement links TRBV7-2 to TRBJ2-3, with 11 bases identical to TRBD2. Germline trimming cut 3 bases from V and 5 bases from J; bases unmatched to any gene: 1. The V gene's germline CDR1 is SGHTA and CDR2 FQGNSA. This CDR3 is 14 amino acids long.

The V gene is TRBV19, the J gene TRBJ1-6; D may be TRBD1 (6 bases). CDR3 length equals 15 residues. CDR1 and CDR2 from the germline V gene are LNHDA and SQIVND (reference sequence). V lost 5 bases, J lost 2 bases, and 10 bases lay in between. CDR3 loop: CASSPWTAYNSPLHF. CDR3 DNA: TGTGCCAGTAGTCCGTGGACAGCCTATAATTCACCCCTCCACTTT.

The chain joins TRBV24-1 to TRBJ2-6; a possible D gene is TRBD1 (6 bases). CDR1 KGHDR and CDR2 SFDVKD come from the germline V gene. With 12 bases removed from V and 2 bases from J, the gap between germline ends came to 10 bases. This CDR3 has 13 residues. Here the CDR3 reads CAAEGAGANVLTF. The CDR3 DNA follows: TGTGCCGCCGAGGGGGCTGGGGCCAACGTCCTGACTTTC.

This chain connects TRBV6-5 to TRBJ2-7; 9 nucleotides align to TRBD1. This CDR3 region has 15 residues. Germline values: CDR1 MNHEY, CDR2 SVGAGI. V shed 2 bases, J shed 2 bases, and the junction held 4 bases outside the gene matches. The CDR3 DNA reads as TGTGCCAGCAGTTACGCCCGGGACAGGGCCTACGAGCAGTACTTC. Translation gives CASSYARDRAYEQYF.

This chain links TRBV2 with TRBJ2-1; 9 nucleotides align to TRBD1. The CDR3 loop spans 14 amino acids. J lost 8 bases, V lost 5 bases, and 7 bases had no gene match. In germline, CDR1 is SNHLY, CDR2 FYNNEI. The CDR3 nucleotides read TGTGCCAGCAGTACACAGGGGGCACTCGATGAGCAGTTCTTC. Translating gives CASSTQGALDEQFF.

This clone was recorded once. This chain connects TRBV14 to TRBJ2-7; 7 nucleotides align to TRBD1. The J segment lost 4 bases and the V segment lost 5 bases, leaving 5 bases of the junction unmatched. The germline gives CDR1 SGHDN, CDR2 FVKESK. The CDR3 has 13 amino acids. The DNA of the CDR3 is TGTGCCAGCAGCGTTAGGGACAGTTACGAGCAGTACGTC. Protein: CASSVRDSYEQYV.

The chain combines TRBV5-6 with TRBJ1-2; D might be TRBD1 (6 bases). Germline lookup yields CDR1 SGHDT and CDR2 YYEEEE. This CDR3 has 14 amino acids. V lost 4 bases and J lost 7, with 17 bases in between. CDR3 coding DNA: TGTGCCAGCAGCCCCGGTGGGGGGGCGGTTGGCTACACCTTC. Protein sequence: CASSPGGGAVGYTF.

This rearrangement joins TRBV6-5 to TRBJ1-4, with D possibly TRBD1 on 6 matching bases. Germline V gives CDR1 MNHEY, CDR2 SVGAGI. The CDR3 is 15 residues long. V lost 8 bases and J 0 bases, leaving 13 bases between the germline ends. The CDR3 nucleotides are TGTGCCAGCTCAACAGGGTCAGCAACTAATGAAAAACTGTTTTTT. The encoded protein is CASSTGSATNEKLFF.

This chain joins TRBV3-1 (or the pseudogene TRBV3-2) and TRBJ1-6, with D possibly TRBD1 on 5 matching bases. Trimming took 6 bases from V and 7 from J, leaving 13 bases between them. The CDR3 is 14 residues long. The germline V gene has CDR1 LGHDT and CDR2 YNNKEL (reference sequence). DNA for the CDR3: TGTGCCAGCAGTGACAGCCCTGAAAATTCACCCCTCCACTTT. Amino acids: CASSDSPENSPLHF.

This rearrangement joins TRBV5-8 to TRBJ2-7; D is unclear. The CDR3 loop spans 14 amino acids. CDR1 and CDR2 (germline): SGHTS, YDEGEE. V was pared by 2 bases and J by 3 bases, with 12 bases between. The CDR3 spells CASSLLPLNYEQYV. The DNA of the CDR3 is TGTGCCAGCAGCTTACTTCCGCTGAACTACGAGCAGTACGTC.

V gene TRBV5-1 combines with J gene TRBJ1-1, with 8 bases identical to TRBD1. Trimming at V came to 3 bases and at J to 5 bases, leaving 12 bases not matched to a gene. CDR1 SGHRS and CDR2 YFSETQ come from the germline V gene. The CDR3 spans 16 residues. The CDR3 is CASSSADRGGGTEAFF. CDR3 coding DNA: TGCGCCAGCAGCTCAGCTGACAGGGGAGGTGGGACTGAAGCTTTCTTT.

This chain links TRBV24-1 with TRBJ2-7, with D tentatively TRBD2 (5 bases). Trimming removed 3 bases at V and 2 bases at J, with 19 bases between. The CDR3 is made up of 17 amino acids. Germline CDR1 is KGHDR and CDR2 is SFDVKD. The CDR3, as DNA: TGTGCCACCAGTGATGACGCTGGACTTTCCTTACCCTACGAGCAGTACTTC. Amino acids: CATSDDAGLSLPYEQYF.